These T cell receptor beta chains were read from a single sample in a study of T-cell memory formation after mild COVID-19. TCRdb reprocessed the 5' RACE reads with MiXCR, giving one entry per CDR3 protein. The repertoire holds about 270,000 distinct CDR3 sequences, with roughly 16% as singletons. The sample taken for sequencing was PBMCs or a T cell subset sorted from them (not recorded which). These receptors originate from a man aged 18 to 30 who had mild COVID-19 (a few samples of this study predate the infection). Cell type and time point are not known. Each CDR3 is given with its conserved first and last residue. Fields, in order: D gene, J gene, clone size, V gene, CDR3 protein, CDR3 DNA. A D gene is named only where the DNA matches it firmly. Not all rows give a size; the values are once, few, many and, for expanded clones, a class.

D: -; J: TRBJ2-2; size: few; V: TRBV20-1; CDR3: CSAREPVTGELFF; DNA: TGCAGTGCTAGAGAGCCGGTTACCGGGGAGCTGTTTTTT
D: -; J: TRBJ2-2; size: -; V: TRBV6-5; CDR3: CASSSIRWITGELFF; DNA: TGTGCCAGCAGCTCCATACGGTGGATCACCGGGGAGCTGTTTTTT
D: -; J: TRBJ2-5; size: few; V: TRBV20-1; CDR3: CSARDVTTGETQYF; DNA: TGCAGTGCTAGAGATGTGACGACGGGGGAGACCCAGTACTTC
D: -; J: TRBJ1-5; size: few; V: TRBV20-1; CDR3: CSARGHYSNQPQHF; DNA: TGCAGTGCTAGAGGACACTATAGCAATCAGCCCCAGCATTTT
D: TRBD2; J: TRBJ2-5; size: few; V: TRBV5-1; CDR3: CASSLMAGEETQYF; DNA: TGCGCCAGCAGCTTGATGGCGGGGGAAGAGACCCAGTACTTC
D: -; J: TRBJ1-2; size: many; V: TRBV10-3; CDR3: CAIRGALNYGYTF; DNA: TGTGCCATCAGAGGGGCCCTGAACTATGGCTACACCTTC
D: -; J: TRBJ2-5; size: -; V: TRBV29-1; CDR3: CSVDGRLETQYF; DNA: TGCAGCGTTGACGGCCGCCTAGAGACCCAGTACTTC
D: -; J: TRBJ1-1; size: many; V: TRBV11-2; CDR3: CASSLVPARGRLKNTEAFF; DNA: TGTGCCAGCAGCTTAGTTCCCGCGCGGGGACGGTTAAAGAACACTGAAGCTTTCTTT
D: -; J: TRBJ1-1; size: few; V: TRBV6-6; CDR3: CASSWGLGTEAFF; DNA: TGTGCCAGCAGTTGGGGATTAGGCACTGAAGCTTTCTTT
D: -; J: TRBJ1-4; size: -; V: TRBV12-5; CDR3: CASGLGRGGDEKLFF; DNA: TGTGCTAGTGGTTTGGGGAGGGGTGGCGATGAAAAACTGTTTTTT
D: -; J: TRBJ1-5; size: -; V: TRBV7-9; CDR3: CASTYGGSNQPQHF; DNA: TGTGCCAGCACCTATGGGGGCAGCAATCAGCCCCAGCATTTT
D: TRBD1; J: TRBJ2-2; size: few; V: TRBV6-5; CDR3: CASSYEGAAGELFF; DNA: TGTGCCAGCAGTTACGAGGGGGCTGCCGGGGAGCTGTTTTTT
D: TRBD2; J: TRBJ2-7; size: few; V: TRBV18; CDR3: CASSPLGGNDEQYF; DNA: TGTGCCAGCTCACCACTGGGGGGGAATGACGAGCAGTACTTC
D: -; J: TRBJ1-2; size: -; V: TRBV20-1; CDR3: CSARVPNYGYTF; DNA: TGCAGTGCCCGTGTCCCCAACTATGGCTACACCTTC
D: -; J: TRBJ1-5; size: few; V: TRBV4-3; CDR3: CASSAGLNQPQHF; DNA: TGCGCCAGCAGCGCAGGGCTAAATCAGCCCCAGCATTTT
D: -; J: TRBJ1-6; size: few; V: TRBV28; CDR3: CASSLSGTFSPLHF; DNA: TGTGCCAGCAGTCTGAGTGGTACCTTCAGCCCCCTCCACTTT
D: -; J: TRBJ1-4; size: -; V: TRBV6-5; CDR3: CASSYYQGATNEKLFF; DNA: TGTGCCAGCAGTTACTATCAGGGCGCGACTAATGAAAAACTGTTTTTT
D: TRBD1; J: TRBJ1-6; size: -; V: TRBV12-3/TRBV12-4; CDR3: CASSETGANSPLHF; DNA: TGTGCCAGCAGCGAGACAGGGGCCAATTCACCCCTCCACTTT
D: -; J: TRBJ2-3; size: -; V: TRBV6-5; CDR3: CASSQYSGSTDTQYF; DNA: TGTGCCAGCAGTCAATATAGCGGATCTACAGATACGCAGTATTTT
D: -; J: TRBJ1-5; size: few; V: TRBV29-1; CDR3: CSVQTSGNQPQHF; DNA: TGCAGCGTTCAAACGTCAGGGAATCAGCCCCAGCATTTT
D: -; J: TRBJ2-2; size: -; V: TRBV5-1; CDR3: CASSLTVTGHTGELFF; DNA: TGCGCCAGCAGCTTGACAGTAACCGGACACACCGGGGAGCTGTTTTTT
D: TRBD1; J: TRBJ1-3; size: -; V: TRBV29-1; CDR3: CSAGTGVFGNTIYF; DNA: TGCAGCGCCGGGACAGGGGTTTTTGGAAACACCATATATTTT
D: -; J: TRBJ2-3; size: few; V: TRBV5-5; CDR3: CASSLMVGTADTQYF; DNA: TGTGCCAGCAGCTTGATGGTGGGAACGGCAGATACGCAGTATTTT
D: -; J: TRBJ2-1; size: few; V: TRBV14; CDR3: CASSPAPANEQFF; DNA: TGTGCCAGCAGCCCAGCCCCCGCCAATGAGCAGTTCTTC
D: -; J: TRBJ2-1; size: few; V: TRBV7-2; CDR3: CASSRERASYNEQFF; DNA: TGTGCCAGCAGCCGAGAGAGGGCCTCCTACAATGAGCAGTTCTTC
D: TRBD1; J: TRBJ2-5; size: few; V: TRBV7-2; CDR3: CASSLLGQQETQYF; DNA: TGTGCCAGCAGCTTACTGGGACAGCAAGAGACCCAGTACTTC
D: -; J: TRBJ2-3; size: few; V: TRBV10-3; CDR3: CAIEEAFTDTQYF; DNA: TGTGCCATCGAAGAGGCGTTCACAGATACGCAGTATTTT
D: -; J: TRBJ1-1; size: few; V: TRBV29-1; CDR3: CSVDPGTTNTEAFF; DNA: TGCAGCGTTGACCCAGGAACGACGAACACTGAAGCTTTCTTT